The 3 T cell receptor beta chains below were found in one sample sequenced in a study of T cells in tumors after PD-1 blockade. Data came from immunoSEQ multiplex PCR; TCRdb stores just in-frame clones and leaves some out. The data hold approximately 3,500 clones, with less than 75% observed a single time. The starting material was tumor tissue, obtained before anti-PD-1 treatment. These receptor sequences come from a human donor with basal cell carcinoma.

The J gene is TRBJ2-6, the V gene TRBV25-1, with no clear D. V lost 2 bases to trimming and J lost 4 bases, with 12 bases between them. Germline CDR1 MGHDK, CDR2 SYGVNS. The CDR3 has 16 residues. CDR3 region: CASSENRIGGANVLTF. The CDR3 bases are TGTGCCAGCAGTGAAAACCGGATTGGGGGGGCCAACGTCCTGACTTTC.

The chain uses TRBV18 and TRBJ1-1, with TRBD1 matching 7 bases. Trimming at V came to 5 bases and at J to 4 bases, leaving 4 bases not matched to a gene. Germline CDR1 and CDR2: KGHSH and LQKENI. This CDR3 region has 13 residues. The CDR3 reads CASSEQGSTEAFF. In DNA form, the CDR3 reads TGTGCCAGCTCAGAACAGGGGTCCACTGAAGCTTTCTTT.

This clone has more than one count but fewer than ten. The V gene is TRBV9, the J gene TRBJ1-2, with D possibly matching TRBD1 (6 bases). The V end lost 3 bases, the J end lost 1 base, and 10 bases lay between the germline ends. This CDR3 comprises 14 residues. Per the germline V gene, CDR1 is SGDLS and CDR2 is YYNGEE. The CDR3 here is CASSAGHHNYGYTF. The CDR3 DNA is TGTGCCAGCAGCGCGGGACATCATAACTATGGCTACACCTTC. Looking up the rest from reference TRBV9 and TRBJ1-2 gives the full variable domain: DSGVTQTPKHLITATGQRVTLRCSPRSGDLSVYWYQQSLDQGLQFLIQYYNGEERAKGNILERFSAQQFPDLHSELNLSSLELGDSALYFCASSAGHHNYGYTFGSGTRLTVV.